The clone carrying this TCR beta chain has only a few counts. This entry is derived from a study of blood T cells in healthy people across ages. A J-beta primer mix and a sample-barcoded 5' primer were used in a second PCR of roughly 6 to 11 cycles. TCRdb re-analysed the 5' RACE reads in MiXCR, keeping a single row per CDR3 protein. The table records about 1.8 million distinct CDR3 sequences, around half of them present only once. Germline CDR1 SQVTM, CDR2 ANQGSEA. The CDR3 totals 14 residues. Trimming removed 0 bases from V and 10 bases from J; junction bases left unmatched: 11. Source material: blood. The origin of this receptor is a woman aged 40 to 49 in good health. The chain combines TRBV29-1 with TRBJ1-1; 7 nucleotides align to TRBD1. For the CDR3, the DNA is TGCAGCGTTGAAGATTCACAGGGGCCGAGGGGAGCTTTCTTT. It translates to CSVEDSQGPRGAFF.